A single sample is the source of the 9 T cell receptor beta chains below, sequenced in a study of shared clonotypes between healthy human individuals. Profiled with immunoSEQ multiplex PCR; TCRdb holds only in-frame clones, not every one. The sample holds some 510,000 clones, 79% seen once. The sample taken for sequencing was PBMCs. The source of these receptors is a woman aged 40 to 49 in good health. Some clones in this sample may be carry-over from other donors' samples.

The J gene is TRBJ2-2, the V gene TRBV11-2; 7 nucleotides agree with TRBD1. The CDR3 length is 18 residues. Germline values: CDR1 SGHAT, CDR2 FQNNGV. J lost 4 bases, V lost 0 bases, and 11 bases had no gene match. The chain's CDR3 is CASSLDYIMGQITGELFF. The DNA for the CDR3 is TGTGCCAGCAGCTTAGACTACATAATGGGACAGATCACCGGGGAGCTGTTTTTT.

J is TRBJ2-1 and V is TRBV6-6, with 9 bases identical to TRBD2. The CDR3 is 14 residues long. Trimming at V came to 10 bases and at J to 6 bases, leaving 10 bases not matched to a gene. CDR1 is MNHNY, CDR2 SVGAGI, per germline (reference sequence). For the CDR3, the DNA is TGTGCCATCAGCGGGACTAGCCTGGGCAATGAGCAGTTCTTC. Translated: CAISGTSLGNEQFF.

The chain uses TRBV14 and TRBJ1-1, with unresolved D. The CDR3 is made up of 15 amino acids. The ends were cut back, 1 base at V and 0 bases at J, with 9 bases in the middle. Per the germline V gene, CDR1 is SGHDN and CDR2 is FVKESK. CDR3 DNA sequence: TGTGCCAGCAGCCAAGCTCTGATGATGAACACTGAAGCTTTCTTT. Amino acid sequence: CASSQALMMNTEAFF.

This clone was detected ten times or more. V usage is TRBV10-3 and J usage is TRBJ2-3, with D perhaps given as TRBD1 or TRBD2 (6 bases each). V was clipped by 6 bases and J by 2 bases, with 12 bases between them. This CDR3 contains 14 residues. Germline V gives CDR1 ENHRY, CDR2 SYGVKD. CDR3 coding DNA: TGTGCCATCAGACAGGGACTGCCCACAGATACGCAGTATTTT. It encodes CAIRQGLPTDTQYF.

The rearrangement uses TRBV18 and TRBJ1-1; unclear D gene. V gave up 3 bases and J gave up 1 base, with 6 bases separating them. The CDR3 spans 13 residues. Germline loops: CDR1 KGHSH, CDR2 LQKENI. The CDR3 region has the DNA TGTGCCAGCTCACCCGCACAGAACACTGAAGCTTTCTTT. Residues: CASSPAQNTEAFF.

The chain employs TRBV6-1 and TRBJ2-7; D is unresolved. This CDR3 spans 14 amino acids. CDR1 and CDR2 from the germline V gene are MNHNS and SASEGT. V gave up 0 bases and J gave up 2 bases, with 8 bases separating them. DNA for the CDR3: TGTGCCAGCAGTGAAGCGCACAGAGCCTACGAGCAGTACTTC. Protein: CASSEAHRAYEQYF.

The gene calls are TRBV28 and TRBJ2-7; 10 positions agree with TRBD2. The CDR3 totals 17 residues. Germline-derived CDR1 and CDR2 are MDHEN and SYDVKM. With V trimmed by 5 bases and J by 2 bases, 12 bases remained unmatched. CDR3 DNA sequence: TGTGCCAGCAGTCCAAGACAAGGACTAGCGGTCACCTACGAGCAGTACTTC. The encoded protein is CASSPRQGLAVTYEQYF. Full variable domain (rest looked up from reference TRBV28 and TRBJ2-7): DVKVTQSSRYLVKRTGEKVFLECVQDMDHENMFWYRQDPGLGLRLIYFSYDVKMKEKGDIPEGYSVSREKKERFSLILESASTNQTSMYLCASSPRQGLAVTYEQYFGPGTRLTVT.

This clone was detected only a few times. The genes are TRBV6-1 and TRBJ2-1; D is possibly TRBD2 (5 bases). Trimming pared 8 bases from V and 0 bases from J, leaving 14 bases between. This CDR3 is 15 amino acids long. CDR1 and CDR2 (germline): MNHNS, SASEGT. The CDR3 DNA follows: TGTGCCAGCGGGAGACCCCTACTCTCCTACAATGAGCAGTTCTTC. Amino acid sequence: CASGRPLLSYNEQFF.

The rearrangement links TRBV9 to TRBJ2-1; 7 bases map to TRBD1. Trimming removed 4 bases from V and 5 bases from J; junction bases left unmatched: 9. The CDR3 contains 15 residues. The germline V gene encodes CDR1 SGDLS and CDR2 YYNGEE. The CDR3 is CASSSRQGFNNEQFF. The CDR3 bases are TGTGCCAGCAGCTCCCGACAGGGATTCAACAATGAGCAGTTCTTC. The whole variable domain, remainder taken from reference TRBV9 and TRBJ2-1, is DSGVTQTPKHLITATGQRVTLRCSPRSGDLSVYWYQQSLDQGLQFLIQYYNGEERAKGNILERFSAQQFPDLHSELNLSSLELGDSALYFCASSSRQGFNNEQFFGPGTRLTVL.